A single sample gave rise to the 27 T cell receptor beta chains below, sequenced in a study of cytomegalovirus exposure and HLA in healthy donors. Primers: 60 Vbeta forward and 13 Jbeta reverse. The repertoire was sequenced with immunoSEQ multiplex PCR; TCRdb's copy has only in-frame clones and lacks some. This table has 140,000 or so clones, around 78% appearing once. The sequencing input was PBMCs. These receptors came from a woman between 18 and 29 years old in good health and CMV-seropositive.

There are a few counts of this clone. The V and J genes are TRBV7-2 and TRBJ2-5; D gene ambiguous. The V gene's germline CDR1 is SGHTA and CDR2 FQGNSA. This CDR3 has 15 residues. V was cut by 1 base and J by 2 bases, with 11 bases left in between. CDR3 nucleotide sequence: TGTGCCAGCAGCTTAGTATCTCTTCCGCAAGAGACCCAGTACTTC. It translates to CASSLVSLPQETQYF.

The chain combines TRBV18 with TRBJ2-1, with TRBD2 matching over 8 bases. The CDR3 totals 16 residues. Trimming took 2 bases from V and 4 from J; bases not matched to a gene: 7. Germline assignment: CDR1 KGHSH and CDR2 LQKENI. The CDR3 bases are TGTGCCAGCTCACCATTTTTCGGGGGGGAGTACAATGAGCAGTTCTTC. Translation: CASSPFFGGEYNEQFF.

The chain carries TRBV27 and TRBJ2-6, with D unclear. The V end was cut by 5 bases, the J end by 0 bases, with 14 bases between. CDR3 length equals 17 residues. Germline V gene lookup returns CDR1 MNHEY and CDR2 SMNVEV (reference sequence). CDR3 bases: TGTGCCAGCAGTGCCTACGGAGCCACCTCTGGGGCCAACGTCCTGACTTTC. Translated, it gives CASSAYGATSGANVLTF.

The J gene is TRBJ2-3, the V gene TRBV7-9; TRBD2 is a possible D gene (7 bases). Germline lookup yields CDR1 SEHNR and CDR2 FQNEAQ (reference sequence). The V gene lost 3 bases and the J gene lost 3 bases, with 22 bases spanning the gap. The CDR3 covers 18 residues. Written as DNA, the CDR3 is TGTGCCAGCAGCTTGGTCCGGGGGGCACGGAGAAGGACAGATACGCAGTATTTT. It is translated as CASSLVRGARRRTDTQYF. The entire variable domain, with the rest obtained from reference TRBV7-9 and TRBJ2-3, is as follows: DTGVSQNPRHKITKRGQNVTFRCDPISEHNRLYWYRQTLGQGPEFLTYFQNEAQLEKSRLLSDRFSAERPKGSFSTLEIQRTEQGDSAMYLCASSLVRGARRRTDTQYFGPGTRLTVL.

This clone was seen a few times. The V and J genes are TRBV5-1 and TRBJ2-3; D is unresolved. The CDR3 contains 12 residues. V was trimmed by 3 bases and J by 1 base, leaving 3 bases between them. In germline, CDR1 is SGHRS, CDR2 YFSETQ. The CDR3 DNA reads TGCGCCAGCAGCTCGGGCACAGATACGCAGTATTTT. Amino acid sequence: CASSSGTDTQYF.

The genes are TRBV12-5 and TRBJ1-3, with unresolved D. V was cut by 3 bases and J by 0 bases, with 18 bases left in between. This CDR3 contains 18 residues. Germline CDR1 is LGHNT and CDR2 is FRNRAP. As DNA, the CDR3 is TGTGCTAGTGGTTTCTTAAGGAACGGCGGGGTCTCTGGAAACACCATATATTTT. This encodes CASGFLRNGGVSGNTIYF. Variable domain in full (rest from reference TRBV12-5 and TRBJ1-3): DARVTQTPRHKVTEMGQEVTMRCQPILGHNTVFWYRQTMMQGLELLAYFRNRAPLDDSGMPKDRFSAEMPDATLATLKIQPSEPRDSAVYFCASGFLRNGGVSGNTIYFGEGSWLTVV.

The chain is built from TRBV6-1 and TRBJ2-5; D might be TRBD1 (6 bases). The CDR3 has 14 residues. V lost 1 base and J lost 5, with 11 bases in between. CDR1 MNHNS and CDR2 SASEGT come from the germline V gene. In DNA, the CDR3 is TGTGCCAGCAGTGAAGACAGGGTCCGGGAGACCCAGTACTTC. It codes for CASSEDRVRETQYF.

This rearrangement joins TRBV6-5 to TRBJ2-7; D call uncertain. CDR1 and CDR2 from the germline V gene are MNHEY and SVGAGI. CDR3 length: 14 residues. Trimming took off 4 bases at V and 6 bases at J, with 16 bases between the two ends. CDR3 nucleotides: TGTGCCAGCAGTTTAGGAGCCCACACGTCCGAGCAGTACTTC. It translates to CASSLGAHTSEQYF.

J is TRBJ1-2 and V is TRBV6-1; 9 bases fit TRBD1. This CDR3 contains 14 residues. Germline CDR1 MNHNS, CDR2 SASEGT. The junction had 3 bases not matched to a gene; V was cut back by 3 bases and J by 4 bases. The CDR3 region is CASSDYRGPYGYTF. CDR3 coding DNA: TGTGCCAGCAGTGACTACAGGGGGCCCTATGGCTACACCTTC.

This clone was seen many times. V is TRBV25-1 and J is TRBJ2-5; tentative D call: TRBD1 (6 bases). V lost 3 bases to trimming and J lost 4 bases, with 15 bases between them. The CDR3 runs 15 residues. Germline CDR1 reads MGHDK; CDR2 reads SYGVNS. Written as DNA, the CDR3 is TGTGCCAGCAGTGACTCGGACAGAAGCACAGAGACCCAGTACTTC. This gives the protein CASSDSDRSTETQYF. The variable domain in full, completed from reference TRBV25-1 and TRBJ2-5, reads EADIYQTPRYLVIGTGKKITLECSQTMGHDKMYWYQQDPGMELHLIHYSYGVNSTEKGDLSSESTVSRIRTEHFPLTLESARPSHTSQYLCASSDSDRSTETQYFGPGTRLLVL.

This chain uses TRBV6-5 with TRBJ2-7; D gene unclear. V lost 7 bases, J lost 4 bases, and 11 bases lay in between. CDR3 length: 12 residues. Germline CDR1 reads MNHEY; CDR2 reads SVGAGI. The CDR3 bases are TGTGCCAGCACTTCGGTCGGGTACGAGCAGTACTTC. This gives the protein CASTSVGYEQYF.

The chain recombines TRBV6-6 with TRBJ1-1; D ambiguous. The CDR3 extends over 13 amino acids. V lost 6 bases and J 1 base, leaving 9 bases between the germline ends. CDR1 and CDR2 (germline): MNHNY, SVGAGI (reference sequence). As DNA, the CDR3 is TGTGCCAGCAGGCTCACAGAGAACACTGAAGCTTTCTTT. Amino acid sequence: CASRLTENTEAFF.

In nucleotides, the CDR3 is TGTGCCAGAAGCGGACAGGGGGCGGTTGCAACTAATGAAAAACTGTTTTTT. Translation: CARSGQGAVATNEKLFF. The chain has TRBV5-3 and TRBJ1-4, with 11 nucleotides matching TRBD1. TRBV5-3 carries the ORF label, with uncertain function. J gave up 0 bases and V 4 bases, and 5 bases lay outside the gene matches. The CDR3 extends over 17 amino acids.

The chain couples TRBV10-3 to TRBJ1-6, with 7 bases identical to TRBD1. This CDR3 spans 14 amino acids. The V gene's germline CDR1 is ENHRY and CDR2 SYGVKD. V lost 5 bases, J lost 7 bases, and 5 bases stayed unmatched. For the CDR3, the DNA is TGTGCCATCAGTCTCACAGGGGAGAATTCACCCCTCCACTTT. Its translation: CAISLTGENSPLHF.

The chain combines TRBV18 with TRBJ2-6; no clear D. The V end lost 1 base, the J end lost 4 bases, and 11 bases lay between the germline ends. The V gene's germline CDR1 is KGHSH and CDR2 LQKENI. The CDR3 spans 16 residues. CDR3 DNA sequence: TGTGCCAGCTCACCACTTGAGGCGGCGGGGGCCAACGTCCTGACTTTC. Its protein is CASSPLEAAGANVLTF.

This chain links TRBV7-8 with TRBJ1-4; D uncertain. Germline V gene sequence: CDR1 SGHVS, CDR2 FQNEAQ. V lost 2 bases, J lost 8 bases, and 12 bases lay in between. The CDR3 is 14 residues long. The chain's CDR3 is CASSLRGIGEKLFF. The CDR3 DNA reads TGTGCCAGCAGCTTAAGAGGGATCGGGGAAAAACTGTTTTTT.

The chain carries TRBV5-1 and TRBJ2-1, with D possibly being TRBD2 (6 bases). The ends were cut back, 4 bases at V and 9 bases at J, with 23 bases in the middle. CDR1 and CDR2 (germline): SGHRS, YFSETQ. This CDR3 has 16 amino acids. This CDR3 is CASSPAKGLGRPEQFF. CDR3 bases: TGCGCCAGCAGCCCCGCCAAGGGACTGGGTAGACCTGAGCAGTTCTTC.

The chain combines TRBV11-3 with TRBJ1-1; perhaps TRBD1 as D (6 bases). Deletions cut 5 bases from V and 6 bases from J, with 13 bases between. From germline, CDR1 is SGHNT and CDR2 YENEEA. The CDR3 runs to 13 residues. CDR3 coding DNA: TGTGCCAGCAGCCTCCTAGGGGGAGCTGAAGCTTTCTTT. Amino acids: CASSLLGGAEAFF.

The rearrangement uses TRBV29-1 and TRBJ2-7; a weak D match, TRBD2 (5 bases). Trimming took 4 bases from V and 3 from J, leaving 13 bases between them. Per the germline V gene, CDR1 is SQVTM and CDR2 is ANQGSEA. The CDR3 spans 13 residues. The CDR3 spells CSVAGSGYYEQYF. The CDR3 DNA reads TGCAGCGTTGCGGGGAGCGGCTACTACGAGCAGTACTTC.

The rearrangement joins TRBV14 to TRBJ2-7, with D possibly TRBD2 on 5 matching bases. Germline CDR1 and CDR2: SGHDN and FVKESK. This CDR3 spans 12 amino acids. V lost 3 bases to trimming and J lost 12 bases, with 15 bases between them. The CDR3 loop reads CASSQAGSRLYF. DNA for the CDR3: TGTGCCAGCAGCCAGGCGGGTAGCCGGCTGTACTTC.

This chain connects TRBV5-1 to TRBJ2-7; tentatively, D is TRBD2 (6 bases). The CDR3 sequence is 13 residues long. Looked up from germline, CDR1 is SGHRS and CDR2 is YFSETQ. V lost 2 bases, J lost 6 bases, and 12 bases lay in between. The CDR3 nucleotides are TGCGCCAGCAGCTTCACGACTAGGAGCGAGCAGTACTTC. It encodes CASSFTTRSEQYF.

V usage is TRBV19 and J usage is TRBJ1-4, with D tentatively TRBD1 (6 bases). The CDR3 is 15 amino acids. V was pared by 7 bases and J by 6 bases, with 18 bases between. Germline-derived CDR1 and CDR2 are LNHDA and SQIVND (reference sequence). The CDR3 reads CASKNWDIQDEKLFF. The CDR3, as DNA: TGTGCCAGTAAGAATTGGGACATTCAGGATGAAAAACTGTTTTTT.

This clone was recorded only once. This chain links TRBV9 with TRBJ2-1, with 8 bases that match TRBD2. Germline V gene data show CDR1 as SGDLS and CDR2 as YYNGEE. The V gene end was trimmed by 4 bases and the J gene end by 8 bases; junction bases not matched to a gene: 11. The CDR3 has 15 residues. CDR3 DNA sequence: TGTGCCAGCAGCATTAGCGGGGCGTCGTGGGATGAGCAGTTCTTC. Translation gives CASSISGASWDEQFF.

To note about this clone: One end of the junction is discordant with germline, which a read error may explain. The rearrangement uses TRBV6-1 and TRBJ1-5; D is unresolved. The CDR3 totals 13 residues. Germline CDR1 reads MNHNS; CDR2 reads SASEGT. In DNA form, the CDR3 reads TGTGCCAGCAGAGTGGGGAGCAGTCAGCCCCAGCATTTT. Amino acid sequence: CASRVGSSQPQHF.

The chain couples TRBV5-5 to TRBJ1-2; 7 bases fit TRBD1. CDR3 size: 14 residues. The junction had 7 bases not matched to a gene; V was cut back by 0 bases and J by 8 bases. Germline V gene data show CDR1 as SGHKS and CDR2 as YYEKEE (reference sequence). For the CDR3, the DNA is TGTGCCAGCAGCTTGGGGCACAGGGGAGGAGGCTACACCTTC. Its translation: CASSLGHRGGGYTF.

With regard to this clone: One end of the junction fails to match germline, which may point to a read error. This sequence joins TRBV6-5 and TRBJ1-2, with D perhaps matching TRBD1 (5 bases). Germline CDR1 reads MNHEY; CDR2 reads SVGAGI. CDR3 length equals 13 residues. CDR3 protein: CAISESGENGYTF. For the CDR3, the DNA is TGTGCCATCAGTGAGTCGGGGGAAAATGGCTACACCTTC.

This chain links TRBV27 with TRBJ1-1; no firm D call. The CDR3 is made up of 15 amino acids. Germline V gene data show CDR1 as MNHEY and CDR2 as SMNVEV (reference sequence). Trimming took 6 bases from V and 0 from J, leaving 14 bases between them. CDR3 DNA: TGTGCCAGCAGCCCCCTAGCGGGGATGAACACTGAAGCTTTCTTT. This encodes CASSPLAGMNTEAFF.